The present T cell receptor (beta chain) was sequenced within a study of CD8+CD57+ T cells in acquired aplastic anemia. Overall study: Isolated CD4+ and CD8+ cells, once sorted, yielded DNA averaging about 3.4 ug. As sequenced from healthy donors, CD4+ cells averaged around 10 million reads.

Germline V gives CDR1 MDHEN, CDR2 SYDVKM. This CDR3 region has 15 residues. V lost 5 bases and J lost 5; bases outside the gene matches: 7. Worth noting for this clonotype: The antigen is undetermined.

Study-wide results and caveats: There were some 27 CD8+ CDR3 sequences that occurred in both patients and controls.

Genomic DNA acted as the template from which TCR beta VDJ combination and CDR3 sequence profiling were carried out. MiXCR, applied by TCRdb to the reads, yields one record per CDR3 protein. The sample carries some 170,000 distinct CDR3 sequences, roughly 47% recorded once. The sequencing sample was made of sorted CD4+, CD8+, or CD8+CD57+ T cells (not recorded which) from PBMCs. The receptor was derived from a human donor in good health. The chain has TRBV28 and TRBJ2-2, with 8 positions matching TRBD1. The CDR3 reads CASSGVRGRTGELFF. CDR3 in DNA: TGTGCCAGCAGTGGGGTCAGGGGGCGAACCGGGGAGCTGTTTTTT. The full variable domain, its missing parts supplied by reference TRBV28 and TRBJ2-2, is DVKVTQSSRYLVKRTGEKVFLECVQDMDHENMFWYRQDPGLGLRLIYFSYDVKMKEKGDIPEGYSVSREKKERFSLILESASTNQTSMYLCASSGVRGRTGELFFGEGSRLTVL.